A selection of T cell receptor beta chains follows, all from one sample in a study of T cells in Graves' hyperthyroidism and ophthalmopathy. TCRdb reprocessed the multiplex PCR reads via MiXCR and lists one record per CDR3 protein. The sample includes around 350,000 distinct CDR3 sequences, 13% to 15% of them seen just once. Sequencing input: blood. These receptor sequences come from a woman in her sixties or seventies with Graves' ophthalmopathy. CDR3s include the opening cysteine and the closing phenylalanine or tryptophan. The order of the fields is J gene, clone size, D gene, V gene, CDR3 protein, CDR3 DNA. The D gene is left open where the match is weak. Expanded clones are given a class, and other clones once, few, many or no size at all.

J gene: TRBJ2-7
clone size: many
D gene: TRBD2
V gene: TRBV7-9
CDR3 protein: CASSLELAGVLEQYF
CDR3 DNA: TGTGCCAGCAGCTTAGAACTAGCGGGAGTACTCGAGCAGTACTTC

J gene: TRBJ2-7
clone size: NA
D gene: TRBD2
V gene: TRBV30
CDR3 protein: CAWRVSGRPYEQYF
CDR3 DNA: TGTGCCTGGCGAGTTAGCGGGAGGCCTTACGAGCAGTACTTC

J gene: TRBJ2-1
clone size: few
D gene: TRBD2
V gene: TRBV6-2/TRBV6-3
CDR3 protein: CASSPELAALFF
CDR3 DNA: TGTGCCAGCAGTCCCGAACTAGCGGCCCTGTTCTTC

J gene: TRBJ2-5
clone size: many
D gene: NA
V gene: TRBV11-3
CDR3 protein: CASSPSRQGYSGETQYF
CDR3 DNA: TGTGCCAGCAGCCCGTCTCGACAGGGCTACAGCGGGGAGACCCAGTACTTC

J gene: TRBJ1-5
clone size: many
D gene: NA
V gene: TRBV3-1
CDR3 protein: CASSQAAQPQHF
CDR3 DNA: TGTGCCAGCAGCCAAGCGGCTCAGCCCCAGCATTTT

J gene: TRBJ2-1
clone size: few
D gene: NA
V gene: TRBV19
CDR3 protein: CATSLRVESYNEQFF
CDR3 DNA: TGTGCCACCAGCCTCAGGGTGGAGTCCTACAATGAGCAGTTCTTC

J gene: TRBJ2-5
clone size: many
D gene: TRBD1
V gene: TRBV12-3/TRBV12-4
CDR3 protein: CASSLSRGPGETQYF
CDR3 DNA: TGTGCCAGCAGCCTTTCCAGGGGGCCTGGGGAGACCCAGTACTTC

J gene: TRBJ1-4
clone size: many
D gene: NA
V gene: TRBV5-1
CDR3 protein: CASSLGAAATNEKLFF
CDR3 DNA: TGCGCCAGCAGCTTGGGGGCAGCCGCAACTAATGAAAAACTGTTTTTT

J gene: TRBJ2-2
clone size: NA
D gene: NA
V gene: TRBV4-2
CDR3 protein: CASSQVTGVNTGELFF
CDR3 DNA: TGTGCCAGCAGCCAAGTAACGGGAGTGAACACCGGGGAGCTGTTTTTT

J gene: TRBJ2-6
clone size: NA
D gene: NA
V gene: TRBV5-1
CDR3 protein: CASSSQGRAGAGANVLTF
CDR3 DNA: TGCGCCAGCAGCTCGCAGGGGAGAGCTGGCGCTGGGGCCAACGTCCTGACTTTC

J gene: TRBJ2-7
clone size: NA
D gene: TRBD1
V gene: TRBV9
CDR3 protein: CAGSVGQGWYEQYF
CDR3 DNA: TGTGCCGGCAGCGTAGGACAGGGGTGGTACGAGCAGTACTTC

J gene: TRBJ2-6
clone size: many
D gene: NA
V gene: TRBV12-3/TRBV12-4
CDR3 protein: CASSTSQGGGANVLTF
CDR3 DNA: TGTGCCAGCAGTACCTCGCAGGGTGGTGGGGCCAACGTCCTGACTTTC

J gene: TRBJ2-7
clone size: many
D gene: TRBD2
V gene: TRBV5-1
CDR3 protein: CAKREREAEQYF
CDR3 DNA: TGCGCCAAAAGGGAGCGGGAGGCCGAGCAGTACTTC

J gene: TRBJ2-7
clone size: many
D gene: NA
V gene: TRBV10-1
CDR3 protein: CASSDRVEYNEQYF
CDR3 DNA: TGCGCCAGCAGTGACCGGGTGGAGTACAACGAGCAGTACTTC

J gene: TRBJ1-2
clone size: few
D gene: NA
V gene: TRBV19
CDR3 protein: CASSIGVRDYGYTF
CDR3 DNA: TGTGCCAGTAGTATTGGGGTCCGGGACTATGGCTACACCTTC

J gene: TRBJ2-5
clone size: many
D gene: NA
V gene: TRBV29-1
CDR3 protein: CSVEVRVETQYF
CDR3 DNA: TGCAGCGTTGAAGTGAGGGTTGAGACCCAGTACTTC

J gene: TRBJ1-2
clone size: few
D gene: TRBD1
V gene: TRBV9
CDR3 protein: CASSPGQGALGYGYTF
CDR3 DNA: TGTGCCAGCAGCCCCGGACAGGGGGCTCTAGGCTATGGCTACACCTTC

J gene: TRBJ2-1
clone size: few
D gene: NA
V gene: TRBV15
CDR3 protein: CATSRLPQEGEQFF
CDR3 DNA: TGTGCCACCAGCAGATTGCCCCAGGAGGGTGAGCAGTTCTTC

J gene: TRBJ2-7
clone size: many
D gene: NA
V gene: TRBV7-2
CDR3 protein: CASSLARENEQYF
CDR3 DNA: TGTGCCAGCAGCTTAGCCAGGGAAAACGAGCAGTACTTC

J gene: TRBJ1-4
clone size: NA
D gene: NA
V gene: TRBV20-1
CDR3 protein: CSAGPVQGGGEKLFF
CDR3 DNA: TGCAGTGCCGGCCCCGTACAGGGAGGAGGAGAAAAACTGTTTTTT

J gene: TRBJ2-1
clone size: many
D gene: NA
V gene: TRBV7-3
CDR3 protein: CASSLAGRNEQFF
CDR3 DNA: TGTGCCAGCAGCTTAGCAGGTCGAAATGAGCAGTTCTTC

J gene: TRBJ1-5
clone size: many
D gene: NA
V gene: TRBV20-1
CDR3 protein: CSASTAPQHF
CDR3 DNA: TGCAGTGCTAGTACTGCGCCCCAGCATTTT

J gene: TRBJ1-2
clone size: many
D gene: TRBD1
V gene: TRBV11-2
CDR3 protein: CASSLDRSYGYTF
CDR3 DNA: TGTGCCAGCAGCTTGGACAGGAGCTATGGCTACACCTTC

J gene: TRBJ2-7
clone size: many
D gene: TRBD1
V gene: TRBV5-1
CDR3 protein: CASTRPGQGYEQYF
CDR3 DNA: TGCGCCAGCACCCGACCGGGACAGGGTTACGAGCAGTACTTC

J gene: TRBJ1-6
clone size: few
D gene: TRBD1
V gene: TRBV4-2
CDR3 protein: CASSHQGGVNNSPLHF
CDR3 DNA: TGTGCCAGCAGCCACCAGGGGGGAGTGAATAATTCACCCCTCCACTTT

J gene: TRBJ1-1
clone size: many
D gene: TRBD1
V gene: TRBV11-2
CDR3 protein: CASSSTGAADTEAFF
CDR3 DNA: TGTGCCAGCAGCTCCACAGGGGCTGCAGACACTGAAGCTTTCTTT

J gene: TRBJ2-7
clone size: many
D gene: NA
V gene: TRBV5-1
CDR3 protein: CASSSSGNEQYF
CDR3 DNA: TGCGCCAGCAGCTCATCCGGGAACGAGCAGTACTTC

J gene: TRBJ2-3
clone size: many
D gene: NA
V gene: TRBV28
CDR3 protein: CASSRMGVDTQYF
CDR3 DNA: TGTGCCAGCAGCCGAATGGGGGTAGATACGCAGTATTTT

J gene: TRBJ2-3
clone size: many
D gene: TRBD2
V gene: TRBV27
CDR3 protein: CASSLLRGELTDTQYF
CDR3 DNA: TGTGCCAGCAGCTTGCTGCGGGGGGAGCTCACAGATACGCAGTATTTT

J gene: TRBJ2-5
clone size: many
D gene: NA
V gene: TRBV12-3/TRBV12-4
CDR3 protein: CASSLLLAEKTQYF
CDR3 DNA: TGTGCCAGCAGTTTACTGTTAGCGGAGAAGACCCAGTACTTC

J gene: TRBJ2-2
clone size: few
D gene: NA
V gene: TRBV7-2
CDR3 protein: CASSLAGAVGELFF
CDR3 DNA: TGTGCCAGCAGCTTAGCGGGGGCTGTCGGGGAGCTGTTTTTT

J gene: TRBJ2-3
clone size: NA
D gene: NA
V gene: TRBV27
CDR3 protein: CASSGGLTADTQYF
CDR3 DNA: TGTGCCAGCAGTGGGGGCCTCACTGCAGATACGCAGTATTTT

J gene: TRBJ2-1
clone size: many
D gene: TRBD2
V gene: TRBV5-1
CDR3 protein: CASSAATSGREQFF
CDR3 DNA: TGCGCCAGCAGCGCGGCGACTAGCGGGAGGGAGCAGTTCTTC

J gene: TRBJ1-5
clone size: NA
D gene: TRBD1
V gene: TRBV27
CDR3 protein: CASGTGLDQPQHF
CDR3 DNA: TGTGCCAGCGGGACAGGGCTCGATCAGCCCCAGCATTTT

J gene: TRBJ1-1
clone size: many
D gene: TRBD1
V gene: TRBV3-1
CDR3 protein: CASSQDTGANTEAFF
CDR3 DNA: TGTGCCAGCAGCCAAGATACAGGGGCGAACACTGAAGCTTTCTTT

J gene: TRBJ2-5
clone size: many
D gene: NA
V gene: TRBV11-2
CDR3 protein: CASRELETQYF
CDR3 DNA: TGTGCCAGTCGGGAGTTGGAGACCCAGTACTTC

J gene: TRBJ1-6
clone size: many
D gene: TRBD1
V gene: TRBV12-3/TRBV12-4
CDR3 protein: CASTLQGYNSPLHF
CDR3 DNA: TGTGCCAGCACCCTACAGGGGTATAATTCACCCCTCCACTTT

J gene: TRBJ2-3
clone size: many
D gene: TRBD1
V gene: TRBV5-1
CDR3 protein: CASSFGGTGPADTQYF
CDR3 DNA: TGCGCCAGCAGCTTTGGCGGGACAGGGCCCGCGGATACGCAGTATTTT

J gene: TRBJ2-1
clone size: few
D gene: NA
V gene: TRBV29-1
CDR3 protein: CSVERAEENNEQFF
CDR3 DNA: TGCAGCGTTGAACGAGCGGAGGAGAACAATGAGCAGTTCTTC

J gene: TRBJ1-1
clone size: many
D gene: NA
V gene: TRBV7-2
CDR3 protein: CASSPRRVTEAFF
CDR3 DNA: TGTGCCAGCAGCCCCCGTAGGGTAACTGAAGCTTTCTTT

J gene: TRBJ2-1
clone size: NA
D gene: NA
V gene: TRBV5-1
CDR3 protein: CASSLSPTSGDNEQFF
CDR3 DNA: TGCGCCAGCAGCTTGTCCCCCACCTCAGGGGACAATGAGCAGTTCTTC

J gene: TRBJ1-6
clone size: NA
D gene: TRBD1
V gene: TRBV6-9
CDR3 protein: CASSFPSRTGGRSPLHF
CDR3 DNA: TGTGCCAGCAGTTTCCCGAGCCGAACAGGGGGCAGATCACCCCTCCACTTT

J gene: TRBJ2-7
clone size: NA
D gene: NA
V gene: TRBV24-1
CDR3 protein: CATSPPGGTYEQYF
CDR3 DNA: TGTGCCACCAGTCCACCTGGAGGGACCTACGAGCAGTACTTC

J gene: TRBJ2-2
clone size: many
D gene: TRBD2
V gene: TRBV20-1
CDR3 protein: CSARDGLAGANTGELFF
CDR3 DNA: TGCAGTGCTAGAGACGGACTAGCGGGAGCCAACACCGGGGAGCTGTTTTTT

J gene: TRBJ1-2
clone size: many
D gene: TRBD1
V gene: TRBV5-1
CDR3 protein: CASSTGTATNYGYTF
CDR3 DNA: TGCGCCAGCAGCACCGGGACAGCTACTAACTATGGCTACACCTTC

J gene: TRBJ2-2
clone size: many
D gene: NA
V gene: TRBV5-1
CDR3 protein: CASSLTQGEGTGELFF
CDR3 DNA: TGCGCCAGCAGCCTAACACAGGGCGAGGGCACCGGGGAGCTGTTTTTT

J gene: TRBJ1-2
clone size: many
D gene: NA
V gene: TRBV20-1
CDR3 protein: CSAPTARSDGYTF
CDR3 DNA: TGCAGTGCGCCGACAGCTCGAAGTGATGGCTACACCTTC

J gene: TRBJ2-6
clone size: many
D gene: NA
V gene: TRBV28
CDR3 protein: CASSSLGRGNGANVLTF
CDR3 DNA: TGTGCCAGCAGTTCCCTGGGCAGGGGAAATGGGGCCAACGTCCTGACTTTC

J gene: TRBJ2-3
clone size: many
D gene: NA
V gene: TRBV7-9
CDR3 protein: CASSPSLHRTDTQYF
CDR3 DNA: TGTGCCAGCAGCCCGAGCCTCCACCGCACAGATACGCAGTATTTT

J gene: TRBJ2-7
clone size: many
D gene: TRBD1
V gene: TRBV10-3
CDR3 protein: CAISVVVGQGGEQYF
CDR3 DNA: TGTGCCATCAGTGTTGTGGTAGGACAGGGCGGCGAGCAGTACTTC

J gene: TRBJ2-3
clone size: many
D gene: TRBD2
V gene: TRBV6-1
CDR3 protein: CASRWTSQDTQYF
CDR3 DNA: TGTGCCAGCAGATGGACTAGTCAAGATACGCAGTATTTT

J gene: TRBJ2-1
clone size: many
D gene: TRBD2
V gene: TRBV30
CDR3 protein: CAWRGTSLNEQFF
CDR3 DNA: TGTGCCTGGAGGGGGACTAGCTTGAATGAGCAGTTCTTC

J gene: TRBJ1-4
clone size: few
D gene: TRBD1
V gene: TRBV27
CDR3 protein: CASSPGVGTVGEKLFF
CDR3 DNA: TGTGCCAGCAGCCCGGGGGTGGGGACAGTTGGTGAAAAACTGTTTTTT

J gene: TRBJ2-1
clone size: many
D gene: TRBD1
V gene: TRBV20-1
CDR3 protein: CSARGTGNTNEQFF
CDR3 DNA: TGCAGTGCTAGAGGGACAGGGAACACGAATGAGCAGTTCTTC

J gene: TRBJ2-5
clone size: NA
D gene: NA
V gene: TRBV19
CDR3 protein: CASSMTDGETQYF
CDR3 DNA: TGTGCCAGTAGTATGACGGACGGGGAGACCCAGTACTTC

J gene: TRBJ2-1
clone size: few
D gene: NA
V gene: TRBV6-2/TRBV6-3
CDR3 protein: CATPMARDAAYNEQFF
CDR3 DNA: TGTGCCACCCCTATGGCACGGGACGCAGCCTACAATGAGCAGTTCTTC

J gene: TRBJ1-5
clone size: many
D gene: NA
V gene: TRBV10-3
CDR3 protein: CAISDGTNSNQPQHF
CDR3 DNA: TGTGCCATCAGTGACGGAACTAATAGCAATCAGCCCCAGCATTTT

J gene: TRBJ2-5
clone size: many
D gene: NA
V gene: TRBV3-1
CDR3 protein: CASSSGTAGWTQYF
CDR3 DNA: TGTGCCAGCAGCTCCGGGACCGCCGGTTGGACCCAGTACTTC

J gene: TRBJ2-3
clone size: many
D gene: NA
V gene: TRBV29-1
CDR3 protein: CSVVGSAGSTDTQYF
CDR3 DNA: TGCAGCGTTGTGGGGAGTGCGGGAAGCACAGATACGCAGTATTTT

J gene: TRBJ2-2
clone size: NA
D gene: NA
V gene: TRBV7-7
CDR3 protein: CASSPSPLGGTGELFF
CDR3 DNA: TGTGCCAGCAGCCCCTCCCCCCTCGGGGGTACTGGGGAGCTGTTTTTT